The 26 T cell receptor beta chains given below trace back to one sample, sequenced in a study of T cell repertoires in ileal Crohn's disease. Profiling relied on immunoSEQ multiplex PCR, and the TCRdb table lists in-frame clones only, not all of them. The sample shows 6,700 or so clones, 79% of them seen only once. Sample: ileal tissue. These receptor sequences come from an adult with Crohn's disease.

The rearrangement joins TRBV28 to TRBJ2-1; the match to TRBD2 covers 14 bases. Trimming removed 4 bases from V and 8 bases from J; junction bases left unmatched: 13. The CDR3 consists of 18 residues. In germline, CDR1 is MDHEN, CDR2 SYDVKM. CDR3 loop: CASSSHLMTSGRGDEQFF. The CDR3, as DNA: TGTGCCAGCAGTTCTCATTTGATGACTAGCGGGAGGGGAGATGAGCAGTTCTTC.

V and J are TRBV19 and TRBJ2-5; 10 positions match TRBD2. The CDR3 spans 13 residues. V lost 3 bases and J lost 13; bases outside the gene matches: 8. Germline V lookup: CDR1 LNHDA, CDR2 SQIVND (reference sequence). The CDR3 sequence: CASSMGTSALRYF. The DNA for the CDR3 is TGTGCCAGTAGTATGGGGACTAGCGCCCTAAGGTACTTC.

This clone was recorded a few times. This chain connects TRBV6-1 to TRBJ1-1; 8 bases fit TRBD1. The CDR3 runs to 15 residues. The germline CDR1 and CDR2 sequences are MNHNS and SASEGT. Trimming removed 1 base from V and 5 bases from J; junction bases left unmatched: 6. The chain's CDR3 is CASSEGAGGYTEAFF. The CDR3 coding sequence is TGTGCCAGCAGTGAAGGGGCAGGGGGCTATACTGAAGCTTTCTTT.

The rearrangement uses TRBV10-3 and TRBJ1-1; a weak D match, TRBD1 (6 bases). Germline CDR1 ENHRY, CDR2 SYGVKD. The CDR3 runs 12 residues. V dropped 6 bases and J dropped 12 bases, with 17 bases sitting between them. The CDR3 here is CAIRRDNEGPFF. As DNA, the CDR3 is TGTGCCATCAGACGGGACAACGAAGGGCCTTTCTTT.

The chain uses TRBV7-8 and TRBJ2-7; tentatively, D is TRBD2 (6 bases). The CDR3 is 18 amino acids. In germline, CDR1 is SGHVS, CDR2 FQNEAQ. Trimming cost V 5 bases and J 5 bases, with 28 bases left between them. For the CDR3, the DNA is TGTGCCAGCAGCCCAACCCGGTCTAGCGTCAGATCCCCTCACGAGCAGTACTTC. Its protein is CASSPTRSSVRSPHEQYF.

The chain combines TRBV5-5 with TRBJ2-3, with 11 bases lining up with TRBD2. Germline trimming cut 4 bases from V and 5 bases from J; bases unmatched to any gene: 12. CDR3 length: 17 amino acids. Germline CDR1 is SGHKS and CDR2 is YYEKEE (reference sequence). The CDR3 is CASSLNLAGGGGDTQYF. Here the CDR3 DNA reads TGTGCCAGCAGCCTCAATTTAGCGGGAGGGGGAGGAGATACGCAGTATTTT.

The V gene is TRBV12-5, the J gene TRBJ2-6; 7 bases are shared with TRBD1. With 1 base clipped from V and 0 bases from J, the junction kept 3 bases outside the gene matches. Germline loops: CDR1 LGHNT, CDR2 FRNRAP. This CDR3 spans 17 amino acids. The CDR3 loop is CASGLGGTASGANVLTF. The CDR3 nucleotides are TGTGCTAGTGGTTTGGGTGGGACAGCCTCTGGGGCCAACGTCCTGACTTTC.

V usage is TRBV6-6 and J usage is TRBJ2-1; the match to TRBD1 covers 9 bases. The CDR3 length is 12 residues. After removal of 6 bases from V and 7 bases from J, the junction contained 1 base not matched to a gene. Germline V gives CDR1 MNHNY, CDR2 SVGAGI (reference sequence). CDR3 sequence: CASSGQGNEQFF. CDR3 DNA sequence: TGTGCCAGCAGCGGACAGGGGAATGAGCAGTTCTTC.

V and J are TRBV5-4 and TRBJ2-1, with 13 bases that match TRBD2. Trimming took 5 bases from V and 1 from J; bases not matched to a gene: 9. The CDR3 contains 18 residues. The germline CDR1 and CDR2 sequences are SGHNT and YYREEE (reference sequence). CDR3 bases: TGTGCCAGCAGGTGGGGACTAGCGGGACTTGAGTCCTACAATGAGCAGTTCTTC. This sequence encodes CASRWGLAGLESYNEQFF.

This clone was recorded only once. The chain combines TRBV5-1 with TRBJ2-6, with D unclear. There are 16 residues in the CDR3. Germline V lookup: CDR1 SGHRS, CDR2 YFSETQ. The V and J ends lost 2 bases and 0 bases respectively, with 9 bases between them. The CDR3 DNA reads TGCGCCAGCAGCTTCGGGTTTCCCTCTGGGGCCAACGTCCTGACTTTC. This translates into CASSFGFPSGANVLTF.

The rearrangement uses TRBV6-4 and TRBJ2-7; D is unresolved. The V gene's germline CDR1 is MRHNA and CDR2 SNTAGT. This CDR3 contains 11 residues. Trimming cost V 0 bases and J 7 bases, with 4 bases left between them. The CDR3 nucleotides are TGTGCCAGCAGTGACTCGAGAGAGCAGTACTTC. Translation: CASSDSREQYF.

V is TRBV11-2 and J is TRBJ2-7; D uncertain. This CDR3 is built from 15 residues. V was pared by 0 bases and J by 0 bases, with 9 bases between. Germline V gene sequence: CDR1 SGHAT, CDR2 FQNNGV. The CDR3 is CASSLDLSSSYEQYF. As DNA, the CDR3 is TGTGCCAGCAGCTTAGATCTGTCCTCCTCCTACGAGCAGTACTTC.

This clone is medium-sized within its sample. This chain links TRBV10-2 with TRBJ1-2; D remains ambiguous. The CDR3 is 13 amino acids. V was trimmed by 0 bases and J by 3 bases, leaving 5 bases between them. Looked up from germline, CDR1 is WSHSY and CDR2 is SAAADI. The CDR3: CASSESRDYGYTF. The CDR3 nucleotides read TGCGCCAGCAGTGAGTCTCGAGACTATGGCTACACCTTC.

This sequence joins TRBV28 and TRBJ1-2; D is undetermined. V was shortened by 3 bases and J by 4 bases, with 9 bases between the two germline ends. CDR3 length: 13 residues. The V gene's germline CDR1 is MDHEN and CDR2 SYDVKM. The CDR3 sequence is CASSFRRFYGYTF. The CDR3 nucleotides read TGTGCCAGCAGTTTTCGGCGGTTCTATGGCTACACCTTC.

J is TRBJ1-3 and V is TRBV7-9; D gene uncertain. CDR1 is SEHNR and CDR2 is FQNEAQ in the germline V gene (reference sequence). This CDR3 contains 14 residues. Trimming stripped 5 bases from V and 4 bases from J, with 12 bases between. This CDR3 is CASSHTRPGNTIYF. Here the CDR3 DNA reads TGTGCCAGCAGCCACACCCGTCCGGGAAACACCATATATTTT.

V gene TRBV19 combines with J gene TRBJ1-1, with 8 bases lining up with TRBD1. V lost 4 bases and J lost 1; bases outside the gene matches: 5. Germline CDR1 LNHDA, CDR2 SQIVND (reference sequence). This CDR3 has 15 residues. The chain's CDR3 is CASSTHGQGNTEAFF. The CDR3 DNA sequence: TGTGCCAGTAGTACTCACGGACAGGGGAACACTGAAGCTTTCTTT.

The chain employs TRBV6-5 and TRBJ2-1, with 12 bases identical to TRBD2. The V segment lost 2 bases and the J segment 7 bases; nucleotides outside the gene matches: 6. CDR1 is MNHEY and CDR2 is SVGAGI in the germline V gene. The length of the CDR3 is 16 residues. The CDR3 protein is CASSYRGTSGLNEQFF. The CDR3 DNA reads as TGTGCCAGCAGTTACCGGGGGACTAGCGGGCTGAATGAGCAGTTCTTC.

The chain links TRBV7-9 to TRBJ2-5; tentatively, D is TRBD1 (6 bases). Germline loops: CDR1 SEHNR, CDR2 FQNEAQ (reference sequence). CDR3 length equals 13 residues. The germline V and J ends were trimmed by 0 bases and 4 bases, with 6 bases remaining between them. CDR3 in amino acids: CASSLAGGETQYF. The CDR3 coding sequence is TGTGCCAGCAGCTTAGCAGGGGGAGAGACCCAGTACTTC.

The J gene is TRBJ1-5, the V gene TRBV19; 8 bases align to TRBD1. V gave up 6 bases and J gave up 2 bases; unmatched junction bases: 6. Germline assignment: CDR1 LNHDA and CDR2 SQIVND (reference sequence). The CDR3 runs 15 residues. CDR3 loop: CASREQGVRNQPQHF. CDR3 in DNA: TGTGCCAGTAGGGAACAGGGGGTACGCAATCAGCCCCAGCATTTT.

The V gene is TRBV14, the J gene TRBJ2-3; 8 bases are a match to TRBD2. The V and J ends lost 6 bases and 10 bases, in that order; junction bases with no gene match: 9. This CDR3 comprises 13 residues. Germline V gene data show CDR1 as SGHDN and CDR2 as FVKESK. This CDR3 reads CASSLTGTRAQYF. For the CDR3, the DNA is TGTGCCAGCAGTCTCACCGGGACTAGAGCGCAGTATTTT. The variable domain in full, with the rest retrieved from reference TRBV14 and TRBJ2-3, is EAGVTQFPSHSVIEKGQTVTLRCDPISGHDNLYWYRRVMGKEIKFLLHFVKESKQDESGMPNNRFLAERTGGTYSTLKVQPAELEDSGVYFCASSLTGTRAQYFGPGTRLTVL.

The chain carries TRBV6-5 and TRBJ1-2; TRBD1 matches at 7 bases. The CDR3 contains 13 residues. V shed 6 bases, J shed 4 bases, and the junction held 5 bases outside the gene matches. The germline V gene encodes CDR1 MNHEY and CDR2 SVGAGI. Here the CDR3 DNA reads TGTGCCAGCAGCCGACAGGGCCTCTATGGCTACACCTTC. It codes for CASSRQGLYGYTF.

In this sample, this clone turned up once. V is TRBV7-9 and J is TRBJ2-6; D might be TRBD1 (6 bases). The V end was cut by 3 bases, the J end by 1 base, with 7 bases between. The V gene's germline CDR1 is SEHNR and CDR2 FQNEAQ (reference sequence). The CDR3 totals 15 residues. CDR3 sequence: CASSFRGSGANVLTF. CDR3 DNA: TGTGCCAGCAGCTTTAGGGGGTCTGGGGCCAACGTCCTGACTTTC.

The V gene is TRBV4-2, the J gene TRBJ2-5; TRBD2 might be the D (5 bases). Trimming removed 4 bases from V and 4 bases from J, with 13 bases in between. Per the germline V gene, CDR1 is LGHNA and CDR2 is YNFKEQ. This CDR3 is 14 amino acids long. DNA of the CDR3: TGTGCCAGCAGCCCCTTGGGAAGCGGAGAGACCCAGTACTTC. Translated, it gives CASSPLGSGETQYF.

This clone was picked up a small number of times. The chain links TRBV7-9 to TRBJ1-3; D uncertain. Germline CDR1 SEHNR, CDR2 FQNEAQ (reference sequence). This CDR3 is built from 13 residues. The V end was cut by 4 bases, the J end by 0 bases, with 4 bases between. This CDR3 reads CASSYYSGNTIYF. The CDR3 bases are TGTGCCAGCAGCTACTACTCTGGAAACACCATATATTTT.

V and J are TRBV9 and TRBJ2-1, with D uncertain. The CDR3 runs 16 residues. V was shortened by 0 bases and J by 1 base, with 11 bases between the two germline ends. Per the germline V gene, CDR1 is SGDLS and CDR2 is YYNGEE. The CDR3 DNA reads TGTGCCAGCAGCGTAGACCCCGGTGCGTCCTACAATGAGCAGTTCTTC. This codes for CASSVDPGASYNEQFF.

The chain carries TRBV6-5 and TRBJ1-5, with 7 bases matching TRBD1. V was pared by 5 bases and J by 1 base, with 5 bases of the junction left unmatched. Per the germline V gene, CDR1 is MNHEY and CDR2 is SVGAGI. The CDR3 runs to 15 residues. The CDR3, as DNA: TGTGCCAGCAGTCGCGCGACAGGGAGCAATCAGCCCCAGCATTTT. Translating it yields CASSRATGSNQPQHF.